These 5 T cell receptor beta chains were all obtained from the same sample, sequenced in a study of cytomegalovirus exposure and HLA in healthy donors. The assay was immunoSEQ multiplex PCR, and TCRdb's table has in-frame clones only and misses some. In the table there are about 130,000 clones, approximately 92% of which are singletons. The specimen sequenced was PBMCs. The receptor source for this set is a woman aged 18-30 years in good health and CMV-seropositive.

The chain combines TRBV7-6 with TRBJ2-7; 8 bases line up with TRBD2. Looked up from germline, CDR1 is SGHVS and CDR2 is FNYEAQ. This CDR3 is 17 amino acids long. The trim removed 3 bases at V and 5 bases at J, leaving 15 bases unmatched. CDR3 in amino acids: CASSFGQRGQNGDEQYF. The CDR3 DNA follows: TGTGCCAGCAGCTTTGGTCAGCGGGGGCAGAATGGGGACGAGCAGTACTTC. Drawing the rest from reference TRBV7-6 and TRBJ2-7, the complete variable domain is GAGVSQSPRYKVTKRGQDVALRCDPISGHVSLYWYRQALGQGPEFLTYFNYEAQQDKSGLPNDRFSAERPEGSISTLTIQRTEQRDSAMYRCASSFGQRGQNGDEQYFGPGTRLTVT.

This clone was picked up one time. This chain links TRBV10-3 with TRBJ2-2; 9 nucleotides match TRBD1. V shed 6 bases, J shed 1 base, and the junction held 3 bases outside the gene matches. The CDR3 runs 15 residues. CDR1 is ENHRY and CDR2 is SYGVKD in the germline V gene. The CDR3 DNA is TGTGCCATCAGCCCGGGACAGGGGAACACCGGGGAGCTGTTTTTT. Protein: CAISPGQGNTGELFF.

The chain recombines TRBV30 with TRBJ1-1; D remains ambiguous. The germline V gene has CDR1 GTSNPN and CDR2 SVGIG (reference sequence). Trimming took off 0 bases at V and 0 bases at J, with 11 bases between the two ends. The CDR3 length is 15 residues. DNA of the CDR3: TGTGCCTGGAGTGTGGGCAGCTCCATGAACACTGAAGCTTTCTTT. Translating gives CAWSVGSSMNTEAFF.

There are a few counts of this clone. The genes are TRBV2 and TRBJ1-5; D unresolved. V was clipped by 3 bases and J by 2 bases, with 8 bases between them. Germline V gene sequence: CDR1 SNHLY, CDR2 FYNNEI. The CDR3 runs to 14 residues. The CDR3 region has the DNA TGTGCCAGCAGTGACGGCCAGGGCAATCAGCCCCAGCATTTT. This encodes CASSDGQGNQPQHF.

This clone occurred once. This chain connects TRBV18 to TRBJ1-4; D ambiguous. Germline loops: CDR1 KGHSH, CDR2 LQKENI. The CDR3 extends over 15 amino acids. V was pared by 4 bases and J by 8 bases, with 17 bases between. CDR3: CASSHYKNWEEKLFF. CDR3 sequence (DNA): TGTGCCAGCTCACATTATAAAAACTGGGAGGAAAAACTGTTTTTT.